This is a list of T cell receptor beta chains from one sample in a study of blood T cell repertoires in COVID-19. Clones were read by immunoSEQ multiplex PCR, and TCRdb kept only the in-frame ones, dropping some. The data show approximately 350,000 clones, around 90% seen once. Sequencing was performed on peripheral blood. The receptor set was obtained from a man aged 40-49 years with acute or convalescent COVID-19. CDR3s include the opening cysteine and the closing phenylalanine or tryptophan. A D gene is named only where the DNA matches it firmly. Some rows have no size entry. The others give once, few or many, or a class for an expanded clone.

>.|TRBV28|TRBD1|TRBJ1-4
CASSPDREDEKLFF
TGTGCCAGCAGCCCAGACAGGGAAGACGAAAAACTGTTTTTT
>.|TRBV28|.|TRBJ2-1
CASSPRSGRSDSYNEQFF
TGTGCCAGCAGTCCACGGAGCGGTCGGAGCGACTCCTACAATGAGCAGTTCTTC
>.|TRBV28|.|TRBJ1-5
CASSLDNNQPQHF
TGTGCCAGCAGTTTAGACAACAATCAGCCCCAGCATTTT
>once|TRBV29-1|.|TRBJ2-7
CSVVGWDILSYEQYF
TGCAGCGTTGTCGGTTGGGACATCCTCTCCTACGAGCAGTACTTC
>.|TRBV28|.|TRBJ2-7
CATGRLSYEQYF
TGTGCCACCGGTCGACTATCCTACGAGCAGTACTTC
>.|TRBV19|.|TRBJ1-5
CASSIQSNQPQHF
TGTGCCAGTAGTATTCAGAGCAATCAGCCCCAGCATTTT
>once|TRBV4-1|TRBD1|TRBJ1-4
CASSQKHRGLNEKLFF
TGCGCCAGCAGCCAAAAACACAGGGGGCTTAATGAAAAACTGTTTTTT
>.|TRBV4-1|.|TRBJ2-7
CASSTLGGTYEQYF
TGCGCCAGCAGTACCCTGGGGGGAACCTACGAGCAGTACTTC
>.|TRBV3-1/TRBV3-2|TRBD1|TRBJ2-1
CASRPGTGSYNEQFF
TGTGCCAGCAGGCCCGGGACAGGGTCCTACAATGAGCAGTTCTTC
>.|TRBV9|TRBD1|TRBJ1-2
CASSGPQGANYGYTF
TGTGCCAGCAGCGGCCCACAGGGGGCTAACTATGGCTACACCTTC
>.|TRBV30|.|TRBJ1-6
CAWDRDTSSPLHF
TGTGCCTGGGACCGGGACACTAGTTCACCCCTCCACTTT
>.|TRBV5-4|TRBD2|TRBJ2-2
CASSPPSGSHTGELFF
TGTGCCAGCAGCCCGCCTAGCGGGAGCCACACCGGGGAGCTGTTTTTT
>.|TRBV6-5|TRBD2|TRBJ2-5
CASRAGLATSTQYF
TGTGCCAGCAGGGCGGGACTAGCAACCTCTACCCAGTACTTC
>.|TRBV7-3|.|TRBJ2-2
CASSFRQGTGELFF
TGTGCCAGCAGCTTTCGTCAGGGCACCGGGGAGCTGTTTTTT
>.|TRBV28|TRBD1|TRBJ2-5
CASRNGWTGQETQYF
TGTGCCAGCCGAAATGGGTGGACAGGGCAAGAGACCCAGTACTTC
>.|TRBV6-1|TRBD1|TRBJ1-6
CASSVRQGIGNSPLHF
TGTGCCAGCAGTGTTAGACAGGGGATTGGTAATTCACCCCTCCACTTT
>.|TRBV18|.|TRBJ2-1
CASSPPAVVLRSAYNEQFF
TGTGCCAGCTCACCTCCAGCGGTGGTCCTTCGAAGTGCCTACAATGAGCAGTTCTTC